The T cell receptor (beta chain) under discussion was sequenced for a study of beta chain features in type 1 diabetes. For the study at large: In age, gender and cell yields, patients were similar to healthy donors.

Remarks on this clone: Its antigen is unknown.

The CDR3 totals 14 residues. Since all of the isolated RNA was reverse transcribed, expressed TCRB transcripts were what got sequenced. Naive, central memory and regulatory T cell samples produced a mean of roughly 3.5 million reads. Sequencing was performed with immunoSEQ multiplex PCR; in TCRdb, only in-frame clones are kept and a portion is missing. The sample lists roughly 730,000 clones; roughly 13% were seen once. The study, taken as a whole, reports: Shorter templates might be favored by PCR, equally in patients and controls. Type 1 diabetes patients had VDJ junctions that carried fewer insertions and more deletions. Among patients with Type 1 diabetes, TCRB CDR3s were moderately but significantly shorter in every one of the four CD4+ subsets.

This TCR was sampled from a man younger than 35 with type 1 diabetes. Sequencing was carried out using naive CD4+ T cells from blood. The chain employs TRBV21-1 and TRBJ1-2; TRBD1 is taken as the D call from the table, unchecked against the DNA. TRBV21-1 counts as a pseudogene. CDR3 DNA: TGTGCCAGCGTCCGGGTGACAGGCAGATGTGGCTACACCTTC. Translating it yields CASVRVTGRCGYTF.